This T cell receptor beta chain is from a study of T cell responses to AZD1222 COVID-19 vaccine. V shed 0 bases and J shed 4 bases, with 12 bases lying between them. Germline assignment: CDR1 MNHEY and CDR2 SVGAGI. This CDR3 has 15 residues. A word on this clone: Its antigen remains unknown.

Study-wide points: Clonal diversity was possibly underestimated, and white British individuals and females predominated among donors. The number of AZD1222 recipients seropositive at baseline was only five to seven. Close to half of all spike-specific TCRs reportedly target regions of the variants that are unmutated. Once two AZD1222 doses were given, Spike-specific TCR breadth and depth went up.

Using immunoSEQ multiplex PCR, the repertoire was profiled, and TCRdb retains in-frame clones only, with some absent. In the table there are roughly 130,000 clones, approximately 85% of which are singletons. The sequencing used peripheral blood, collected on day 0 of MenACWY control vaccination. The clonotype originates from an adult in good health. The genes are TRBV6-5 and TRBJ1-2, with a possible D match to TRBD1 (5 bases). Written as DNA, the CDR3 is TGTGCCAGCAGTTACTCAGGGGCAGGGTCCTATGGCTACACCTTC. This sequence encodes CASSYSGAGSYGYTF.